The entry below gives a single T cell receptor (beta chain) sequence along with its context. Its matching antigen is unknown. The data are from a study of beta chain features in type 1 diabetes. Study-wide findings and caveats: Patients' naive, central memory and regulatory TCRB repertoires appeared more alike than those of healthy donors. Shorter templates might be favored by PCR, equally in patients and controls. TCRB CDR3s were moderately but significantly shorter in Type 1 diabetes patients in all four CD4+ subsets.

Per germline, CDR1 KGHSH and CDR2 LQKENI. V lost 2 bases to trimming and J lost 8 bases; unmatched junction nucleotides: 7. CDR3 length: 15 residues. Of the isolated RNA, all was reverse transcribed, and so the sequenced material was expressed TCRB transcripts. Data came from immunoSEQ multiplex PCR; TCRdb stores just in-frame clones and leaves some out. The sample shows about 140,000 clones, less than 9% of them seen only once. The sequence derives from a woman aged 30 to 39 in good health. Input material: central memory CD4+ T cells from blood. The rearrangement joins TRBV18 to TRBJ2-4; TRBD1 matches at 9 bases. The CDR3, as DNA: TGTGCCAGCTCACCAGGCACAGGGGGCAGGGACATTCAGTACTTC. As protein: CASSPGTGGRDIQYF. The complete variable domain, with remaining parts taken from reference TRBV18 and TRBJ2-4, reads NAGVMQNPRHLVRRRGQEARLRCSPMKGHSHVYWYRQLPEEGLKFMVYLQKENIIDESGMPKERFSAEFPKEGPSILRIQQVVRGDSAAYFCASSPGTGGRDIQYFGAGTRLSVL.